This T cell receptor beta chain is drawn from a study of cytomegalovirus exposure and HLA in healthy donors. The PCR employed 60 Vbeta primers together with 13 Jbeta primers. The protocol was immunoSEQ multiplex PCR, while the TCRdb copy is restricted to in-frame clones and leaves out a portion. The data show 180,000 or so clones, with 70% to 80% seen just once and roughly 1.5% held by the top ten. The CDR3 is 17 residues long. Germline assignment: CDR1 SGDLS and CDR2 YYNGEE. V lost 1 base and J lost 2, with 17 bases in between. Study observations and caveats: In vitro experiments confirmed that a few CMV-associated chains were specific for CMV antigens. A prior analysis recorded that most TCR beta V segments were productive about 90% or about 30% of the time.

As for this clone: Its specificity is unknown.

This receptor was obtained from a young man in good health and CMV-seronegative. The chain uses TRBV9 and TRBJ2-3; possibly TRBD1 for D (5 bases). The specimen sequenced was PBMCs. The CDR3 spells CASSVSAGMRVTDTQYF. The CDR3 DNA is TGTGCCAGCAGCGTATCGGCAGGGATGAGAGTCACAGATACGCAGTATTTT.